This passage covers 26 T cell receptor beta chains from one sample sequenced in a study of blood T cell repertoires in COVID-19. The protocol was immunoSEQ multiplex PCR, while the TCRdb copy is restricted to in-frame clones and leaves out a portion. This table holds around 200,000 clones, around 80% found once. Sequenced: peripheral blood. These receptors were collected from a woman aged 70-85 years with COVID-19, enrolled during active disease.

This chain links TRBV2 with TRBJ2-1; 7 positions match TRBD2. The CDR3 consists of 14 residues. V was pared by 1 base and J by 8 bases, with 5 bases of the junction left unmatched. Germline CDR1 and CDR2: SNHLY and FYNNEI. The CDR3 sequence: CASSEVGLYDEQFF. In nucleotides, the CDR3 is TGTGCCAGCAGTGAAGTGGGACTATACGATGAGCAGTTCTTC.

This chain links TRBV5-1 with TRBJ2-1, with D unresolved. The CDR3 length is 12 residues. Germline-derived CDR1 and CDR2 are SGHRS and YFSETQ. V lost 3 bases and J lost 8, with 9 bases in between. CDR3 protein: CASSSNSYEQFF. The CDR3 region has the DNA TGCGCCAGCAGCTCGAACAGTTATGAGCAGTTCTTC.

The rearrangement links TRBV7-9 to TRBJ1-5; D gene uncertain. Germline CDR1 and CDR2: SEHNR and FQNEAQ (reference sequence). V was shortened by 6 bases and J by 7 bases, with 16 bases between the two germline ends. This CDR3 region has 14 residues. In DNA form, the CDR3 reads TGTGCCAGCAGAAATCCCGGGGAGGGACAGCCCCAGCATTTT. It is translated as CASRNPGEGQPQHF.

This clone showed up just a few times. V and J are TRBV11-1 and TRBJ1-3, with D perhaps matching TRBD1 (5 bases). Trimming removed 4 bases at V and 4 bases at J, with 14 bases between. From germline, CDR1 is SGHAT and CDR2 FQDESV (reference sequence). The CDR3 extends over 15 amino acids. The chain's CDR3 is CASSSPGIPGNTIYF. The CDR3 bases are TGTGCCAGCAGCTCACCAGGGATTCCCGGAAACACCATATATTTT.

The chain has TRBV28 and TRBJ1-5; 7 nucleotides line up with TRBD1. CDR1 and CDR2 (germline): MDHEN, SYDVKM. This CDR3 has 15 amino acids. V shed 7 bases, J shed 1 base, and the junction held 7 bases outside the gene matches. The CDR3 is CASKGSGGSNQPQHF. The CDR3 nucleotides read TGTGCCAGCAAGGGGTCAGGGGGAAGCAATCAGCCCCAGCATTTT.

CDR3 sequence reads: CASSRTSGSFDEQYF. The CDR3 nucleotides read TGTGCCAGCTCACGGACTAGCGGGAGTTTCGACGAGCAGTACTTC. The chain combines TRBV18 with TRBJ2-7; 13 bases are shared with TRBD2. The CDR3 contains 15 residues. In germline, CDR1 is KGHSH, CDR2 LQKENI. Germline trimming cut 4 bases from V and 5 bases from J; bases unmatched to any gene: 5.

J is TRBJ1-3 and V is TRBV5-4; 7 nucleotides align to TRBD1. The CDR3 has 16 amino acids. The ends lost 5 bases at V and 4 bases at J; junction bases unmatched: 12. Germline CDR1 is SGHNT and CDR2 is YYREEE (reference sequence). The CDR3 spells CASSLDATGYGNTIYF. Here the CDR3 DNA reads TGTGCCAGCAGTCTGGATGCGACAGGGTACGGAAACACCATATATTTT.

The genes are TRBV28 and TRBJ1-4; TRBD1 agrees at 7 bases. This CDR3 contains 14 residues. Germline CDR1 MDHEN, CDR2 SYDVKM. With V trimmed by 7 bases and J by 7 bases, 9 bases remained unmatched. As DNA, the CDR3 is TGTGCCAGCACCCTCGGGGACAGTCTTGAAAAACTGTTTTTT. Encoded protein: CASTLGDSLEKLFF.

The CDR3 coding sequence is TGTGCCAGCAGCTGCCCGGGGGGGGAAGACGCGAACACCGGGGAGCTGTTTTTT. Its protein product is CASSCPGGEDANTGELFF. The V gene is TRBV21-1, the J gene TRBJ2-2; the table's D call, TRBD2, has no DNA check behind it. TRBV21-1 counts as a pseudogene. The CDR3 is 18 amino acids.

The CDR3 region is CASSFSRTSGDTDTQYF. CDR3 coding DNA: TGTGCCAGCAGCTTCTCACGGACTAGCGGCGACACAGATACGCAGTATTTT. The chain employs TRBV12-1 and TRBJ2-3; TRBD2, the table's D call, was not compared with the DNA. TRBV12-1 is a pseudogene locus. This CDR3 spans 17 amino acids.

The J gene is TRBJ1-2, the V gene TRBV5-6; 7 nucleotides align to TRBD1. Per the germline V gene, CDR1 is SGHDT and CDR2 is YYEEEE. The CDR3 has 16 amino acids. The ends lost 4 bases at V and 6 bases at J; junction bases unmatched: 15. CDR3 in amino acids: CASSLWTGGRGDGYTF. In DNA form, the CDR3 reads TGTGCCAGCAGCCTATGGACAGGCGGCAGGGGCGATGGCTACACCTTC.

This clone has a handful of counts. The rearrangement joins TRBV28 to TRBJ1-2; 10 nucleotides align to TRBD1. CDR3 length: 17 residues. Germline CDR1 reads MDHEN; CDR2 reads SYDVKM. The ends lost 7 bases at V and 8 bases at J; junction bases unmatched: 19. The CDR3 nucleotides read TGTGCCAGCACCGGAACCGGGACAGGGGCCCCTCTTGGAGGCTACACCTTC. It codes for CASTGTGTGAPLGGYTF.

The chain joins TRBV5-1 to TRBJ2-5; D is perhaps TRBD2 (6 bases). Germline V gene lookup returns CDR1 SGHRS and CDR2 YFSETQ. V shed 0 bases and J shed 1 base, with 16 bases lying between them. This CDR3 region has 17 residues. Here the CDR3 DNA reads TGCGCCAGCAGCTTGGGTACAGCGGGTGGACTCCAAGAGACCCAGTACTTC. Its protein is CASSLGTAGGLQETQYF. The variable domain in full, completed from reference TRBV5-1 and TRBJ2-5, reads KAGVTQTPRYLIKTRGQQVTLSCSPISGHRSVSWYQQTPGQGLQFLFEYFSETQRNKGNFPGRFSGRQFSNSRSEMNVSTLELGDSALYLCASSLGTAGGLQETQYFGPGTRLLVL.

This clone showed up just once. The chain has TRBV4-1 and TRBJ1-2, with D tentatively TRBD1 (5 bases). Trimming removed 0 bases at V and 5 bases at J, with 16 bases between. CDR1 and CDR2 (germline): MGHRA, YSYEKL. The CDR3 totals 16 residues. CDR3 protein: CASSQDGQGRRYGYTF. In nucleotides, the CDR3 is TGCGCCAGCAGCCAAGACGGGCAGGGCAGAAGGTATGGCTACACCTTC.

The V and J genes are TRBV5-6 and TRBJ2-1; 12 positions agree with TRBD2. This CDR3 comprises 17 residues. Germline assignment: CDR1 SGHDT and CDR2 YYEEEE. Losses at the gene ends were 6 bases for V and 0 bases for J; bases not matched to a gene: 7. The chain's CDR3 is CASKKTSGSVSYNEQFF. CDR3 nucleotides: TGTGCCAGCAAAAAGACTAGCGGGAGCGTCTCCTACAATGAGCAGTTCTTC.

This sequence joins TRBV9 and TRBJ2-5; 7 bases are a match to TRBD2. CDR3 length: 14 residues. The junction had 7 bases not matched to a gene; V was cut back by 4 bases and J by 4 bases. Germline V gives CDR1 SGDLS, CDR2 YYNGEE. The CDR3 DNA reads TGTGCCAGCAGCACAGAGGCTAGCGGAGAGACCCAGTACTTC. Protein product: CASSTEASGETQYF.

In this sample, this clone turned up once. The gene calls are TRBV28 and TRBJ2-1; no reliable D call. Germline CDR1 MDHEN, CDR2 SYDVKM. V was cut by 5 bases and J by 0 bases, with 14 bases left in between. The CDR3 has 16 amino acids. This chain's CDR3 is CASSRLARGSYNEQFF. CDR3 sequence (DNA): TGTGCCAGCAGTCGACTCGCGAGAGGCTCCTACAATGAGCAGTTCTTC. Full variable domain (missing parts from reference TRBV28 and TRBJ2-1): DVKVTQSSRYLVKRTGEKVFLECVQDMDHENMFWYRQDPGLGLRLIYFSYDVKMKEKGDIPEGYSVSREKKERFSLILESASTNQTSMYLCASSRLARGSYNEQFFGPGTRLTVL.

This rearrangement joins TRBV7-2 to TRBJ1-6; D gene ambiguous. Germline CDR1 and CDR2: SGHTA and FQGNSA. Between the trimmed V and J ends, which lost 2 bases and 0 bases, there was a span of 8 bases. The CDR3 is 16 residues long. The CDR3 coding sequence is TGTGCCAGCAGCTTACTTAGTTTCTCCTATAATTCACCCCTCCACTTT. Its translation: CASSLLSFSYNSPLHF.

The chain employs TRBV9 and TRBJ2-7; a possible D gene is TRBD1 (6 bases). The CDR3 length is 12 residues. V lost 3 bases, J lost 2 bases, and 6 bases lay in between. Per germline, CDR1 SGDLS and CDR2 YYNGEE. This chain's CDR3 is CASSGTAYEQYF. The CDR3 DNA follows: TGTGCCAGCAGCGGGACAGCCTACGAGCAGTACTTC.

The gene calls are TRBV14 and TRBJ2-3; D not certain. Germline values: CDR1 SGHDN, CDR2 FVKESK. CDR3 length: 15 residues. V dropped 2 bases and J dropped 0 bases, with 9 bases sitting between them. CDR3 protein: CASSQQLLSTDTQYF. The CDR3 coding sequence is TGTGCCAGCAGCCAACAATTACTTAGCACAGATACGCAGTATTTT.

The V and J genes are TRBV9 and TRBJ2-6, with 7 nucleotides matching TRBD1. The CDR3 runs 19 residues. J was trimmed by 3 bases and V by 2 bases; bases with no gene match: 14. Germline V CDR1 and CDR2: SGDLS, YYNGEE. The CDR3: CASSVDMTGKLVGANVLTF. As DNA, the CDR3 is TGTGCCAGCAGCGTCGATATGACAGGGAAGCTGGTTGGGGCCAACGTCCTGACTTTC.

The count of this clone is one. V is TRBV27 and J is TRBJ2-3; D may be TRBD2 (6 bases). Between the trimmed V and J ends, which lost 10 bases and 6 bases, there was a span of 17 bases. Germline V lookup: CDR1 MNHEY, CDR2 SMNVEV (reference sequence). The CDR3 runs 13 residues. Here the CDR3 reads CATGTFSHDTQYF. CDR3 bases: TGTGCCACGGGGACTTTCTCCCACGATACGCAGTATTTT.

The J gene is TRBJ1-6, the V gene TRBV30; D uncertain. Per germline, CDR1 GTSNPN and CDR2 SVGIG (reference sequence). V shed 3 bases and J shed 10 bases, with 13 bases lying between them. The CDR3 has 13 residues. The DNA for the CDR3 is TGTGCCTGGAGGAACGGCCCTAGGTCACCCCTCCACTTT. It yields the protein CAWRNGPRSPLHF.

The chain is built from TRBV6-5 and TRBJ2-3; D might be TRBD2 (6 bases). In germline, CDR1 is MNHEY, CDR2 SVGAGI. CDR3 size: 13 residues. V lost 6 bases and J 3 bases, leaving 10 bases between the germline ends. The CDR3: CASSEAGTDTQYF. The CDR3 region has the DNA TGTGCCAGCAGCGAGGCGGGAACAGATACGCAGTATTTT.

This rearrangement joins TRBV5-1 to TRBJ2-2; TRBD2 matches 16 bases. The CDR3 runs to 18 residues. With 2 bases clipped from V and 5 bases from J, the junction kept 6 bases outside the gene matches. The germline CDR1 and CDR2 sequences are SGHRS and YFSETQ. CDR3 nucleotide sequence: TGCGCCAGCAGCTTCGGGACTAGCGGGAGGGCCGGAACCGGGGAGCTGTTTTTT. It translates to CASSFGTSGRAGTGELFF.

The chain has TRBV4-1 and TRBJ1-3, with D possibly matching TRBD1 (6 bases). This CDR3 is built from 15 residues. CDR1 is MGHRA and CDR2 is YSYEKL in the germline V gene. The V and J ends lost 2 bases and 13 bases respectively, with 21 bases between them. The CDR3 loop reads CASSQHWTESYPIYF. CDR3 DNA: TGCGCCAGCAGCCAACATTGGACAGAGAGTTATCCGATATATTTT.